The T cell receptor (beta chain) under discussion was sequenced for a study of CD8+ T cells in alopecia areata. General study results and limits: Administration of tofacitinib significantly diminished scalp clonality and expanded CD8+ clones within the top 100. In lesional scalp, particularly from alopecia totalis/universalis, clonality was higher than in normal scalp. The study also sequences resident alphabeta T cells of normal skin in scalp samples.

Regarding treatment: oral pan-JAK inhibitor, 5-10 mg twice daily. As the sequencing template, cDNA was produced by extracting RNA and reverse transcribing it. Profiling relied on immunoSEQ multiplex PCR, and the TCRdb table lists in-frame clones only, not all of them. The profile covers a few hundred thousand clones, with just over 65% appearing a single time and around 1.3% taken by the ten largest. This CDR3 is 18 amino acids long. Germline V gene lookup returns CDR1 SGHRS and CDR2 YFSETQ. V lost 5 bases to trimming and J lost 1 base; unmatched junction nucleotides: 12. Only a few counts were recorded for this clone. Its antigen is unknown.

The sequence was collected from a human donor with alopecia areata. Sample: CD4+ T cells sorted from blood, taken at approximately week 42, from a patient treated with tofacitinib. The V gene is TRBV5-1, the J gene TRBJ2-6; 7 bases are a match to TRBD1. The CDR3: CASSPGQATISGANVLTF. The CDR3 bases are TGCGCCAGCAGTCCCGGACAGGCGACTATTTCTGGGGCCAACGTCCTGACTTTC.